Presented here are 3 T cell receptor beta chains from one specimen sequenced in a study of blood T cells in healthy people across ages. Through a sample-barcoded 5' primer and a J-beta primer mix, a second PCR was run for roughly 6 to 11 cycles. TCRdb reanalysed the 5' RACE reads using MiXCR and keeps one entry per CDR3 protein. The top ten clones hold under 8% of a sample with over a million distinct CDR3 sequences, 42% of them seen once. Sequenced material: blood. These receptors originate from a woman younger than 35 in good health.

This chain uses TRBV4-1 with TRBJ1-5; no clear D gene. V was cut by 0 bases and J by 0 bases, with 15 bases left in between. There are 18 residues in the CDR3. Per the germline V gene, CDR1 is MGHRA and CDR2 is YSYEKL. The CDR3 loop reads CASSQDGPDRASNQPQHF. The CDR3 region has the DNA TGCGCCAGCAGCCAAGATGGACCCGATCGGGCTAGCAATCAGCCCCAGCATTTT.

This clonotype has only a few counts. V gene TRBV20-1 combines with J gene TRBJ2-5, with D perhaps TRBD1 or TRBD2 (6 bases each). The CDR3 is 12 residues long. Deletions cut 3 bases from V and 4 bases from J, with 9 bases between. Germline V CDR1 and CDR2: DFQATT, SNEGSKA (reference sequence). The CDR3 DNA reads TGCAGTGCTAGCACGGGGGCAGAGACCCAGTACTTC. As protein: CSASTGAETQYF.

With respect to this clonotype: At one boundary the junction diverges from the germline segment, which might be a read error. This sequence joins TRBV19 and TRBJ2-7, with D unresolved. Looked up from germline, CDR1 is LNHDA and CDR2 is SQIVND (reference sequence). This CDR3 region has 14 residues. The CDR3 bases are TGTGCCAATAGTATCGGCCTAGGGTCCGACGAGCAGTACTTC. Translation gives CANSIGLGSDEQYF.